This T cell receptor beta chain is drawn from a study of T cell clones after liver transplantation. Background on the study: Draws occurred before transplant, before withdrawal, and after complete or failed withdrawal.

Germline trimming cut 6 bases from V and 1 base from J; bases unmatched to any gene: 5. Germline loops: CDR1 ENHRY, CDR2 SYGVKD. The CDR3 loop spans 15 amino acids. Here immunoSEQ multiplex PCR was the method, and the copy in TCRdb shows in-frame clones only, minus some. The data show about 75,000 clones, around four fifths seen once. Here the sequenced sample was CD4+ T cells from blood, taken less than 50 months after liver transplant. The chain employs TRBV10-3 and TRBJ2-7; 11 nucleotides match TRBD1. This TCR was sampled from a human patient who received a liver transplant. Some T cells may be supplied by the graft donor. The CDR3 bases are TGTGCCATCAGGGGGACAGGGGGTTTGTCCTACGAGCAGTACTTC. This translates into CAIRGTGGLSYEQYF.